This T cell receptor beta chain was recorded in a study of vaccination and CD4 T cells after COVID-19. Concerning this clonotype: The antigen is unknown. At one boundary the junction diverges from the germline segment, which might be a read error.

Specified treatment: approximately 9-day PBMC culture with coronavirus spike peptide pools or control peptides (ViraFEST assay). Once obtained from cultured CD4+ T cells, the DNA was sequenced using the Oncomine TCR Beta short-read assay. Via MiXCR, TCRdb re-called the PCR reads, giving one row per CDR3 protein. In the table there are approximately 16,000 distinct CDR3 sequences, roughly 75% of which are singletons. The CDR3 loop spans 13 amino acids. Germline CDR1 is DFQATT and CDR2 is SNEGSKA (reference sequence). This receptor was obtained from a human donor who received a COVID-19 vaccine. Sequenced here: CD4+ T cells from blood, cultured in vitro, sampled after SARS-CoV-2 vaccination. V usage is TRBV20-1 and J usage is TRBJ1-5; tentatively, D is TRBD1 (6 bases). CDR3 residues: CSAWGAPGQSQHF. The DNA for the CDR3 is TGCAGTGCTTGGGGGGCTCCCGGTCAGTCCCAGCATTTT.